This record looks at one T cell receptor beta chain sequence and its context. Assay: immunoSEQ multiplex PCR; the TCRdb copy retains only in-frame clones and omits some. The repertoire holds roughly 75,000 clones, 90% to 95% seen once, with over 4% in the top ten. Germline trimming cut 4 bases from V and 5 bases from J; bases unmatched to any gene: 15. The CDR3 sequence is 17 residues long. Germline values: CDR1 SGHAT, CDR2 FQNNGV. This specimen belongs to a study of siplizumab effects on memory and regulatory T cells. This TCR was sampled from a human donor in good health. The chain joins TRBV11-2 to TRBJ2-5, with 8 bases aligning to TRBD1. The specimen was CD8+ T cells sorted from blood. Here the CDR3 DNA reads TGTGCCAGCAGCTATAACCTGGACAGGGCTCTTGCGGAGACCCAGTACTTC. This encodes CASSYNLDRALAETQYF.